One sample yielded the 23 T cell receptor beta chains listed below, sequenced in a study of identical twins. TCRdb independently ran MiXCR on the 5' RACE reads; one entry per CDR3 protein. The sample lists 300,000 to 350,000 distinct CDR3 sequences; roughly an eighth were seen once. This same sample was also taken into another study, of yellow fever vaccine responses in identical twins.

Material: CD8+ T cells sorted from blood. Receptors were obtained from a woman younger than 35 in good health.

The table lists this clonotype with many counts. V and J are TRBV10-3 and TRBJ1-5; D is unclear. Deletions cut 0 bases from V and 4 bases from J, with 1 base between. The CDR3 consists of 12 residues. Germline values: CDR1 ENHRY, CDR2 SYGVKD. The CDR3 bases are TGTGCCATCAGTGAGTCGAATCAGCCCCAGCATTTT. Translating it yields CAISESNQPQHF.

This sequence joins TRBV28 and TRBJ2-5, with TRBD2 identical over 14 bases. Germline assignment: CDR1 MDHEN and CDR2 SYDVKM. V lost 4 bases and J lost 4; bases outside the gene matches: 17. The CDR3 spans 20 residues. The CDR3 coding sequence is TGTGCCAGCAGTTCCGGGGGTCCGGGACTAGCGGGAGTTTGGGGAGAGACCCAGTACTTC. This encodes CASSSGGPGLAGVWGETQYF.

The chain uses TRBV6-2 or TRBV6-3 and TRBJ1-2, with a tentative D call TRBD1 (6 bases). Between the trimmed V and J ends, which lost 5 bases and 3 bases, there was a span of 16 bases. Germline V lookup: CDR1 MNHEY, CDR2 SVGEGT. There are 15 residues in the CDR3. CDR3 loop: CASSQDVRGYYGYTF. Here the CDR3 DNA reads TGTGCCAGCAGTCAGGACGTCAGGGGCTACTATGGCTACACCTTC.

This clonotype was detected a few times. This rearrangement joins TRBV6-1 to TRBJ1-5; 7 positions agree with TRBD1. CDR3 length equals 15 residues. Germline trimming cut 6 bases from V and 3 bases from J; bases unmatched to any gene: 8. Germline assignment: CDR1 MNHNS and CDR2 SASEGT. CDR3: CASSPRTGVNQPQHF. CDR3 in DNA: TGTGCCAGCAGCCCTAGGACAGGAGTCAATCAGCCCCAGCATTTT.

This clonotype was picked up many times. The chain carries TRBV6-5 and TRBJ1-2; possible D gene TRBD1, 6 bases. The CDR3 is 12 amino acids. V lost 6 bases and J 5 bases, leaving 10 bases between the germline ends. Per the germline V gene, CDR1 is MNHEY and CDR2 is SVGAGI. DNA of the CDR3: TGTGCCAGCAGGCACGGGACATATGGCTACACCTTC. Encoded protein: CASRHGTYGYTF.

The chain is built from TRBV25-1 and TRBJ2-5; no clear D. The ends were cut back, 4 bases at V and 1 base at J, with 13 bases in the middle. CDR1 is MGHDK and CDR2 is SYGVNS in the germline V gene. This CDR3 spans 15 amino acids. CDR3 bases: TGTGCCAGCAGTGGCCCTTTCGGTCTCCAAGAGACCCAGTACTTC. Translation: CASSGPFGLQETQYF.

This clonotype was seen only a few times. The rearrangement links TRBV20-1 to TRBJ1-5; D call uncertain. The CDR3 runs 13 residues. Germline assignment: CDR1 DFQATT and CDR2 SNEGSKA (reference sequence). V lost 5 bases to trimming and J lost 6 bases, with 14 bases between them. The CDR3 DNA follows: TGCAGTGCTGAAGATGGGGTCGGTCAGCCCCAGCATTTT. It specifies CSAEDGVGQPQHF.

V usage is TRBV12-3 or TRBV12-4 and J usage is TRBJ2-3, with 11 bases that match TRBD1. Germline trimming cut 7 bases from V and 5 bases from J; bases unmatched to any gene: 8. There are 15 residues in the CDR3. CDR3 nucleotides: TGTGCCAGCACTTCCCGGGACAGGGGGGGAGATACGCAGTATTTT. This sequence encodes CASTSRDRGGDTQYF.

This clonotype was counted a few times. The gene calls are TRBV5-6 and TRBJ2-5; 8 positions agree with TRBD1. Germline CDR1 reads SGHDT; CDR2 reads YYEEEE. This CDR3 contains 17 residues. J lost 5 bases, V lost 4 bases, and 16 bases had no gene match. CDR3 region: CASSHRRTGQGKETQYF. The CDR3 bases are TGTGCCAGCAGCCACCGGAGGACAGGGCAGGGGAAGGAGACCCAGTACTTC.

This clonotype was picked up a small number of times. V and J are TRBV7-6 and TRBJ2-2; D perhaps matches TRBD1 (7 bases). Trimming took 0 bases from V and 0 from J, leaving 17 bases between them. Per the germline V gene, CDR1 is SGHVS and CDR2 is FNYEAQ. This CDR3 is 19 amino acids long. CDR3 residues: CASSLAVRGVDANTGELFF. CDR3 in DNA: TGTGCCAGCAGCTTAGCGGTCAGGGGGGTTGACGCGAACACCGGGGAGCTGTTTTTT.

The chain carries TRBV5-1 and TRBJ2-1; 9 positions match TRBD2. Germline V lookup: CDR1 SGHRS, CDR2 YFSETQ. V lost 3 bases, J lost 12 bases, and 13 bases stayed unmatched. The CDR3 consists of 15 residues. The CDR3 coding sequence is TGCGCCAGCAGCTCTTGGGGTAGCGGGGGTTTAGGGCAGTTCTTC. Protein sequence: CASSSWGSGGLGQFF. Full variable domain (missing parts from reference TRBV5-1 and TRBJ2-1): KAGVTQTPRYLIKTRGQQVTLSCSPISGHRSVSWYQQTPGQGLQFLFEYFSETQRNKGNFPGRFSGRQFSNSRSEMNVSTLELGDSALYLCASSSWGSGGLGQFFGPGTRLTVL.

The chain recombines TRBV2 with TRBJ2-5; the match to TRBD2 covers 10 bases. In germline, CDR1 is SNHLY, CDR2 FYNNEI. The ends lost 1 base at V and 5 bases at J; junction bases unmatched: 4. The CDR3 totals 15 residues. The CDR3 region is CASSEGLAGVETQYF. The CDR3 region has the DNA TGTGCCAGCAGTGAAGGTCTAGCGGGAGTGGAGACCCAGTACTTC.

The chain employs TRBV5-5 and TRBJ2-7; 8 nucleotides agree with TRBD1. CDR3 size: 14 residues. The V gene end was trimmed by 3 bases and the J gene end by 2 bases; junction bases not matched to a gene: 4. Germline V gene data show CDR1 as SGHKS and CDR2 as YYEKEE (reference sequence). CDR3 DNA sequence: TGTGCCAGCAGCTACCGGACAGGGCCCTACGAGCAGTACTTC. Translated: CASSYRTGPYEQYF.

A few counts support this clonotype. The CDR3: CASTPGVIAGDLAGEQYF. The CDR3 nucleotides are TGTGCCAGCACACCGGGGGTTATAGCGGGAGATTTAGCCGGCGAGCAGTACTTC. The gene calls are TRBV28 and TRBJ2-7; 9 positions agree with TRBD2. The CDR3 spans 18 residues. Trimming cost V 7 bases and J 6 bases; bases outside gene matches: 22. Germline CDR1 MDHEN, CDR2 SYDVKM.

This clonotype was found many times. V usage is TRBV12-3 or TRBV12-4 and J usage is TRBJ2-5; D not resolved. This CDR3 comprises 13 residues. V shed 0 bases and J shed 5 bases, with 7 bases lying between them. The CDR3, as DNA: TGTGCCAGCAGTTTAGCGCCGTGGGAGACCCAGTACTTC. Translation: CASSLAPWETQYF.

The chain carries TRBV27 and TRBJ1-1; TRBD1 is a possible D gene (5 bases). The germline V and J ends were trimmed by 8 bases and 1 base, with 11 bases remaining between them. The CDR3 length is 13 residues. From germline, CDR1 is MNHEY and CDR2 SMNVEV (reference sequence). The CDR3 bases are TGTGCCAGCCATTCGGGGACGAACACTGAAGCTTTCTTT. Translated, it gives CASHSGTNTEAFF.

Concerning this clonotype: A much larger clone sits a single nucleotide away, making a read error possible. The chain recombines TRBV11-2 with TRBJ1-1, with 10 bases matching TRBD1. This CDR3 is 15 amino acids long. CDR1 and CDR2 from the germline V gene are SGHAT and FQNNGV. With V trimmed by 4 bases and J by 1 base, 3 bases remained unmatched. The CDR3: CASSSGTGANTEAFF. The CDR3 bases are TGTGCCAGCAGCTCCGGGACAGGGGCGAACACTGAAGCTTTCTTT.

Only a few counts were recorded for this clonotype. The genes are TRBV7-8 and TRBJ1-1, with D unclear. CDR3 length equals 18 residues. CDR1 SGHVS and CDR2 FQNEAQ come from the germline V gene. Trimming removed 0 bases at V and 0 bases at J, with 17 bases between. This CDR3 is CASSLASPGSLLNTEAFF. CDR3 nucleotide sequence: TGTGCCAGCAGCTTAGCGTCCCCAGGTTCTCTTTTGAACACTGAAGCTTTCTTT.

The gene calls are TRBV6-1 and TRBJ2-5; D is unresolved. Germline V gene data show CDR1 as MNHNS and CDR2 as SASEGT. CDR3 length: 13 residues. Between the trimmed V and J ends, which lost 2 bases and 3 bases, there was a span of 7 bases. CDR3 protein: CASSELGEETQYF. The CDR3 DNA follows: TGTGCCAGCAGTGAATTAGGAGAAGAGACCCAGTACTTC.

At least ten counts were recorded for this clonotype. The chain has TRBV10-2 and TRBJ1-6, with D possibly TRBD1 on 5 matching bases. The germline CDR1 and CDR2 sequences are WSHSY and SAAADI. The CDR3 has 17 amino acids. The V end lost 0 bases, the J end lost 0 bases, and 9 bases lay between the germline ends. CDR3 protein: CASSESGDSSYNSPLHF. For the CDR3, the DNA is TGCGCCAGCAGTGAGTCGGGAGACAGCTCCTATAATTCACCCCTCCACTTT.

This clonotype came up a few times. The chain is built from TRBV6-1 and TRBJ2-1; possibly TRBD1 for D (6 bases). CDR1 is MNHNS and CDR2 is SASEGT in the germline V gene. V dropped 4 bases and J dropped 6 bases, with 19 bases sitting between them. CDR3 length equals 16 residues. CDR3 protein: CASSAQTGTPGNEQFF. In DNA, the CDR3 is TGTGCCAGCAGTGCACAAACCGGGACACCCGGCAATGAGCAGTTCTTC.

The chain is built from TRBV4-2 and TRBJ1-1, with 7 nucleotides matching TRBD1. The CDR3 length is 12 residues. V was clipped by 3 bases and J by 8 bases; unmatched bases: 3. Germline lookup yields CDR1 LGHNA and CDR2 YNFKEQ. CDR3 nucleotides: TGTGCCAGCAGCCAGGCGGGACAGGAAGCTTTCTTT. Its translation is CASSQAGQEAFF.

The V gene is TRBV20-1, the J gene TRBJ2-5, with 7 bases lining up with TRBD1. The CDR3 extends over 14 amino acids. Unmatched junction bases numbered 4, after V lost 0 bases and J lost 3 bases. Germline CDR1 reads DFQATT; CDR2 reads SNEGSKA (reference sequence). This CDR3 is CSARDRDREETQYF. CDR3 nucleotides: TGCAGTGCTAGAGATCGGGACAGAGAAGAGACCCAGTACTTC.